Following are 5 T cell receptor beta chains from one sample sequenced in a study of T cells after posttransplantation cyclophosphamide listed by TCRdb under 2016. Library construction relied on the immunoSEQ multiplex PCR assay. TCRdb re-hosts the immuneACCESS table, in-frame sequences only. Its copies lack some clones; in the studies checked, an unresolved V gene accounts for under half of them, and the cause for the rest is not known. The sample data list around 12,000 clones, and 85% to 95% of these were observed just once. Around 0.28% of the sample lies in the top ten. Specimen: naive CD8+ T cells sorted from PBMCs. The receptors shown here come from a man in his thirties or forties in good health and a related stem cell transplant donor.

J is TRBJ1-3 and V is TRBV25-1, with a possible D match to TRBD1 (5 bases). Trimming left V 8 bases short and J 2 bases short, with 22 bases between. There are 17 residues in the CDR3. Germline V gives CDR1 MGHDK, CDR2 SYGVNS. For the CDR3, the DNA is TGTGCCAGCTCCCGGGCAGGGAGGGTCGCAACTGGAAACACCATATATTTT. Encoded protein: CASSRAGRVATGNTIYF. Full variable domain (rest looked up from reference TRBV25-1 and TRBJ1-3): EADIYQTPRYLVIGTGKKITLECSQTMGHDKMYWYQQDPGMELHLIHYSYGVNSTEKGDLSSESTVSRIRTEHFPLTLESARPSHTSQYLCASSRAGRVATGNTIYFGEGSWLTVV.

The sample holds one count of this clone. This chain connects TRBV6-1 to TRBJ2-7; D gene uncertain. This CDR3 is 18 amino acids long. Per the germline V gene, CDR1 is MNHNS and CDR2 is SASEGT. V lost 1 base, J lost 3 bases, and 22 bases lay in between. The DNA for the CDR3 is TGTGCCAGCAGTGAAGAAGTGGCCGGGTCTCGAATCGTCTACGAGCAGTACTTC. Protein: CASSEEVAGSRIVYEQYF.

V and J are TRBV27 and TRBJ1-6; perhaps TRBD1 as D (5 bases). Trimming pared 2 bases from V and 8 bases from J, leaving 10 bases between. CDR1 is MNHEY, CDR2 SMNVEV, per germline (reference sequence). This CDR3 is built from 14 residues. The CDR3 bases are TGTGCCAGCAGTTTAGACATCAGGGATTCACCCCTCCACTTT. The encoded protein is CASSLDIRDSPLHF.

The CDR3 loop is CASSITSGGYNEQFF. The DNA for the CDR3 is TGTGCCAGCAGCATAACTAGCGGGGGCTACAATGAGCAGTTCTTC. The rearrangement joins TRBV11-2 to TRBJ2-1; 11 bases map to TRBD2. This CDR3 contains 15 residues. The ends lost 5 bases at V and 3 bases at J; junction bases unmatched: 3. Germline CDR1 reads SGHAT; CDR2 reads FQNNGV.

The chain carries TRBV7-9 and TRBJ2-7; D might be TRBD2 (6 bases). CDR1 and CDR2 from the germline V gene are SEHNR and FQNEAQ (reference sequence). The V and J ends lost 1 base and 0 bases respectively, with 13 bases between them. The CDR3 loop spans 16 amino acids. The CDR3 DNA reads TGTGCCAGCAGCTTAGGACGGACTACATCCTCCTACGAGCAGTACTTC. Protein product: CASSLGRTTSSYEQYF.